This T cell receptor beta chain was retrieved from a study of blood T cells in healthy people across ages. Whole-study results and caveats: Observed TCR beta diversity per million T cells went down as age went up. This fall followed a roughly linear course with age.

On this clonotype itself: Its antigen is not identified.

Through a sample-barcoded 5' primer and a J-beta primer mix, a second PCR was run for about 6 to 11 cycles. Each cDNA was tagged by a template-switch adaptor containing 12 random nucleotides. Each CDR3 protein is one row after TCRdb ran MiXCR on the 5' RACE reads. Among 730,000 or so distinct CDR3 sequences listed, roughly 44% were seen once. The V end lost 2 bases, the J end lost 13 bases, and 18 bases lay between the germline ends. Looked up from germline, CDR1 is LGHDT and CDR2 is YNNKEL (reference sequence). The length of the CDR3 is 14 residues. The clonotype was recovered from a woman between 55 and 75 years old in good health. The sequenced sample was blood. This chain connects TRBV3-1 to TRBJ2-1; D may be TRBD1 (6 bases). The CDR3 coding sequence is TGTGCCAGCAGCCAATACAGGGTTGGGGAGACCCAGTTCTTC. Amino acid sequence: CASSQYRVGETQFF.